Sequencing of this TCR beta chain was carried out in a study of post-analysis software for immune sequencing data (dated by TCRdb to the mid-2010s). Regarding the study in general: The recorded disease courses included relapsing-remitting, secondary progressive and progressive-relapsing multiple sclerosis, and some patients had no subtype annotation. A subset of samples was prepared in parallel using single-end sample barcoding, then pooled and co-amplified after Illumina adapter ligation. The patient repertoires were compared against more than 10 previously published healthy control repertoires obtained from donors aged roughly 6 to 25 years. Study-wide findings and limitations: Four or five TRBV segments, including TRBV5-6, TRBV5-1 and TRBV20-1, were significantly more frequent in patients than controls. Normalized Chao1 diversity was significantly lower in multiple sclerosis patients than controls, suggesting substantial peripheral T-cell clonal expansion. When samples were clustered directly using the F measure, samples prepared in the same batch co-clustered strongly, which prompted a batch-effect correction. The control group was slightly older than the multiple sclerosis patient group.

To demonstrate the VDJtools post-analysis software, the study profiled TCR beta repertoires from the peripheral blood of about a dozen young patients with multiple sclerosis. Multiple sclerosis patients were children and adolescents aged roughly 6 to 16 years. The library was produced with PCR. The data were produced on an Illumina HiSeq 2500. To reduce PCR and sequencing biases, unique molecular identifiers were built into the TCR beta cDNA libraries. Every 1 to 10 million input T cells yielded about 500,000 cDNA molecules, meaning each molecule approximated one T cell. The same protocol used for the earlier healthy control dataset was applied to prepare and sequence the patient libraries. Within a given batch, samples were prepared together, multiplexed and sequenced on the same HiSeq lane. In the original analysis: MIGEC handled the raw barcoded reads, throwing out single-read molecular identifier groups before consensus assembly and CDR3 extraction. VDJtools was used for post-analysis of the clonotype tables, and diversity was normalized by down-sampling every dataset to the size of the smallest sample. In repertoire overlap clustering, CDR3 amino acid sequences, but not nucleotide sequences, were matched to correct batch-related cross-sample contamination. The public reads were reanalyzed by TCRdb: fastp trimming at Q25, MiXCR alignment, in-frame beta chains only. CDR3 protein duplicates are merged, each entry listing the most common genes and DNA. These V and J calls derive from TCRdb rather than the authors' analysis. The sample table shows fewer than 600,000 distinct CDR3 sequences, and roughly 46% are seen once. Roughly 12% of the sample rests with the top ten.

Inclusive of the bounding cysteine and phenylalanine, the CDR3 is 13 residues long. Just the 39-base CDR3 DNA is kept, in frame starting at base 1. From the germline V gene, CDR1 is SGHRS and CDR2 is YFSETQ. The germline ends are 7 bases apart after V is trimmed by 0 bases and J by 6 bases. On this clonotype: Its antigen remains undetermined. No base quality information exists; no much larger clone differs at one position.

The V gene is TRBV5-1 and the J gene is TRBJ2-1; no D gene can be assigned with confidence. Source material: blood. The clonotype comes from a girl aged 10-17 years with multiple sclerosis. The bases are TGCGCCAGCAGCTTGGAGGCGGTCAATGAGCAGTTCTTC. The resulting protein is CASSLEAVNEQFF.